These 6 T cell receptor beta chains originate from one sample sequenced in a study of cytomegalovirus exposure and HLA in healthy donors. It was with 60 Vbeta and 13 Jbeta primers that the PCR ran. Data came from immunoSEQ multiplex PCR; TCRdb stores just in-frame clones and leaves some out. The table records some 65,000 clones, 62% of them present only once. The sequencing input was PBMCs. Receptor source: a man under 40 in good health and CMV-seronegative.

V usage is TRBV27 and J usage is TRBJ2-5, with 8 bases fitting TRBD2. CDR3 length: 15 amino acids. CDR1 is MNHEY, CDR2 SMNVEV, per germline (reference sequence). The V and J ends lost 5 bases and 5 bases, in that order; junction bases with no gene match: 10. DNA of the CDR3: TGTGCCAGCAGTACAGAGGCGGGGGGCGGGGAGACCCAGTACTTC. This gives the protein CASSTEAGGGETQYF.

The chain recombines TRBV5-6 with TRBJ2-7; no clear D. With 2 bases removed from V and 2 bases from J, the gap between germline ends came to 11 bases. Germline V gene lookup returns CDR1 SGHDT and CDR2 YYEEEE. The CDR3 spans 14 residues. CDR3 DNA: TGTGCCAGCAGCTTCAGCGAACCTACCTACGAGCAGTACTTC. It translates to CASSFSEPTYEQYF.

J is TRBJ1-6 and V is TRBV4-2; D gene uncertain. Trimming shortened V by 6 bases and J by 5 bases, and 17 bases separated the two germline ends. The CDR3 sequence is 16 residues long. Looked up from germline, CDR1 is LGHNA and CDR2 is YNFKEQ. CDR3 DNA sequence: TGTGCCAGCAGTCTAACCCTTGGAGGAGATAATTCACCCCTCCACTTT. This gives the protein CASSLTLGGDNSPLHF.

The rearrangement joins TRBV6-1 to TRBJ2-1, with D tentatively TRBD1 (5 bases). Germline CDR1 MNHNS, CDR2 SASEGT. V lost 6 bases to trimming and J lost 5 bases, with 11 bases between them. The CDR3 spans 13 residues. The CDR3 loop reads CASRSTGDNEQFF. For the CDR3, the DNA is TGTGCCAGCAGGTCTACAGGAGACAATGAGCAGTTCTTC.

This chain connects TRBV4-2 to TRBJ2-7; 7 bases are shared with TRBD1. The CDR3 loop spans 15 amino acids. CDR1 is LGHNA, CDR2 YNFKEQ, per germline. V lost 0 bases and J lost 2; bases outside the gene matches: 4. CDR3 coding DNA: TGTGCCAGCAGCCAAGATCAAGGGGGCGCCTACGAGCAGTACTTC. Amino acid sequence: CASSQDQGGAYEQYF.

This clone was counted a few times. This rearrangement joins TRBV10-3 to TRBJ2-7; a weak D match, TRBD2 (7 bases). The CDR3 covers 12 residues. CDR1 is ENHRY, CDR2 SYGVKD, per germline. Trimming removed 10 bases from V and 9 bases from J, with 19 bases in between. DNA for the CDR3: TGTGCCACGGGGGGCTCCCAAGTTGGGCAGTACTTC. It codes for CATGGSQVGQYF.